This TCR beta chain appears in the sequencing data of a study of metastatic and nonmetastatic thyroid tumors. Study findings and constraints: It was reported that TCR beta diversity was significantly higher in malignant thyroid tumors than benign nodules, in blood and tumor.

This CDR3 is built from 13 residues. Germline V gene lookup returns CDR1 MNHNS and CDR2 SASEGT. The V end lost 7 bases, the J end lost 5 bases, and 15 bases lay between the germline ends. Each patient came to thyroid surgery without any prior treatment (of any kind). This clone ranks as medium-sized. No antigen is known for it. TCRdb reprocessed the PCR reads via MiXCR. Of tens of thousands of clones listed, less than 20% are singletons. The chain links TRBV6-1 to TRBJ2-7; possibly TRBD1 or TRBD2 for D (6 bases each). Sequencing was performed on blood. The clonotype comes from a female donor with papillary thyroid cancer or a benign thyroid nodule (not recorded which). Some clones in this sample may be carry-over from other donors' samples. The CDR3 is CASTGSGANEQYF. DNA for the CDR3: TGTGCCAGCACCGGGTCGGGGGCCAACGAGCAGTACTTC.